These 19 T cell receptor beta chains were all obtained from the same sample, sequenced in a study of CXCR3-negative and CXCR3-positive naive CD8 T cells. Their antigens remain unidentified. Study outcomes and limitations: Greater hydrophobicity was found in TRB CDR3s of CXCR3-positive naive cells than of CXCR3-negative naive cells.

TRB cDNA was prepared as libraries by UMI-labeled 5' RACE. Reanalyzing the 5' RACE reads, TCRdb keeps one entry per CDR3 protein, without DNA. The table counts around 130,000 distinct CDR3 sequences; under 0.75% lies in the top ten. Sequencing was carried out using naive CXCR3+ CD8+ T cells from blood. As for subset: CD45RO-CCR7+CD27+CD95- naive CD8+ T cells expressing CXCR3 (TNR3+). The receptors were gathered from a human donor in good health. Some clones in this sample may be carry-over from other donors' samples.

CDR3 residues: CASSLGGQAAYEQYF. The chain employs TRBV7-9 and TRBJ2-7; TCRdb designates TRBD1, a call that cannot be tested without DNA. The germline gives CDR1 SEHNR, CDR2 FQNEAQ (reference sequence). The CDR3 has 15 amino acids.

V gene TRBV6-5 combines with J gene TRBJ1-4; TCRdb designates TRBD1, a call that cannot be tested without DNA. Germline V lookup: CDR1 MNHEY, CDR2 SVGAGI. This CDR3 is 16 amino acids long. CDR3 sequence: CASSILPGQGNEKLFF.

V is TRBV29-1 and J is TRBJ2-7. Germline CDR1 and CDR2: SQVTM and ANQGSEA. CDR3 size: 12 residues. The CDR3 here is CSVKTEGYEQYF.

This rearrangement joins TRBV4-3 to TRBJ2-7; TCRdb names TRBD1, which stays unverified in the absence of DNA. The germline gives CDR1 LGHNA, CDR2 YSLEER. There are 15 residues in the CDR3. The CDR3 reads CASSDGTSKADEQYF.

The rearrangement uses TRBV29-1 and TRBJ2-7; TCRdb reports TRBD2, a call that lacks DNA to check it against. Germline assignment: CDR1 SQVTM and CDR2 ANQGSEA. This CDR3 is built from 12 residues. The CDR3 reads CSVHRAGDEQYF.

The rearrangement uses TRBV5-1 and TRBJ1-3; TCRdb picks TRBD1, but there is no DNA to check that call. This CDR3 region has 16 residues. Per germline, CDR1 SGHRS and CDR2 YFSETQ. CDR3 in amino acids: CASSSPDRGTGNTIYF. Looking up the rest from reference TRBV5-1 and TRBJ1-3 gives the full variable domain: KAGVTQTPRYLIKTRGQQVTLSCSPISGHRSVSWYQQTPGQGLQFLFEYFSETQRNKGNFPGRFSGRQFSNSRSEMNVSTLELGDSALYLCASSSPDRGTGNTIYFGEGSWLTVV.

The chain recombines TRBV2 with TRBJ1-4; TCRdb picks TRBD1, but there is no DNA to check that call. This CDR3 region has 14 residues. Germline loops: CDR1 SNHLY, CDR2 FYNNEI. The CDR3 protein is CASSPWTGREKLFF.

The chain couples TRBV6-6 to TRBJ2-3; absent DNA, TCRdb's TRBD2 call cannot be checked. The CDR3 contains 13 residues. The germline CDR1 and CDR2 sequences are MNHNY and SVGAGI (reference sequence). CDR3 region: CASSDVGEGTQYF.

J is TRBJ1-1 and V is TRBV10-3; TCRdb indicates TRBD1, and absent DNA this call remains unverified. Germline V gene sequence: CDR1 ENHRY, CDR2 SYGVKD. The CDR3 loop spans 13 amino acids. CDR3 protein: CATGRESTTEAFF.

The J gene is TRBJ1-5, the V gene TRBV28. This CDR3 comprises 15 residues. The V gene's germline CDR1 is MDHEN and CDR2 SYDVKM. CDR3 sequence: CASSSRGERVETQHF.

The V call is TRBV29-1, the J call TRBJ2-3; TCRdb proposes TRBD1, but this gene call is untestable without DNA. Germline CDR1 is SQVTM and CDR2 is ANQGSEA. The CDR3 is made up of 12 amino acids. The CDR3 sequence is CSVDGNTDTQYF.

V is TRBV7-9 and J is TRBJ2-7; TCRdb selects TRBD1, and the lack of DNA leaves this call unchecked. The CDR3 is 14 residues long. Germline assignment: CDR1 SEHNR and CDR2 FQNEAQ (reference sequence). CDR3 amino acids: CASSLVGGGYEQYF.

The chain has TRBV4-2 and TRBJ2-7; TCRdb names TRBD1, which stays unverified in the absence of DNA. Looked up from germline, CDR1 is LGHNA and CDR2 is YNFKEQ. This CDR3 has 16 amino acids. The CDR3 sequence is CASSQDAGTGAYEQYF.

J is TRBJ2-6 and V is TRBV29-1. CDR3 length equals 14 residues. Germline lookup yields CDR1 SQVTM and CDR2 ANQGSEA. CDR3 residues: CSVVSISGANVLTF.

V and J are TRBV28 and TRBJ2-3; TCRdb picks TRBD2, but there is no DNA to check that call. The CDR3 runs to 14 residues. Germline CDR1 reads MDHEN; CDR2 reads SYDVKM. CDR3 residues: CASIWRGSTDTQYF.

The rearrangement links TRBV20-1 to TRBJ1-3; the TRBD1 assignment by TCRdb is unverifiable without DNA. There are 16 residues in the CDR3. From germline, CDR1 is DFQATT and CDR2 SNEGSKA (reference sequence). CDR3 protein: CSARDRRASSGNTIYF.

The genes are TRBV20-1 and TRBJ2-7; TCRdb picks TRBD1, but there is no DNA to check that call. There are 16 residues in the CDR3. Germline CDR1 is DFQATT and CDR2 is SNEGSKA (reference sequence). The CDR3 reads CSARTPDSVLPYEQYF.

The chain carries TRBV29-1 and TRBJ1-5; the D call from TCRdb, TRBD1, cannot be confirmed without DNA. The germline V gene has CDR1 SQVTM and CDR2 ANQGSEA. The CDR3 length is 14 residues. CDR3 residues: CSAVPAGFNQPQHF.

This chain connects TRBV5-1 to TRBJ1-1. This CDR3 region has 13 residues. CDR1 and CDR2 (germline): SGHRS, YFSETQ. CDR3 region: CASSFGRETEAFF.